Following are 16 T cell receptor beta chains from one sample sequenced in a study of blood T cell repertoires in COVID-19. Only in-frame clones appear in the TCRdb table, and some are missing; sequencing was by immunoSEQ multiplex PCR. The sample lists around 200,000 clones; around 85% were seen once. The sequenced sample was peripheral blood. Source of these receptors: a man aged 50 to 59 who had recovered from COVID-19.

The genes are TRBV19 and TRBJ2-2; weak D call: TRBD1 (5 bases). The CDR3 runs 13 residues. V was pared by 5 bases and J by 9 bases, with 13 bases between. Germline V gives CDR1 LNHDA, CDR2 SQIVND (reference sequence). The CDR3 nucleotides are TGTGCCAGTAGTCCCGCAGGGATAAGGGAGCTGTTTTTT. It codes for CASSPAGIRELFF.

The rearrangement links TRBV19 to TRBJ1-1, with D possibly matching TRBD1 (5 bases). V lost 6 bases and J lost 7, with 15 bases in between. CDR1 and CDR2 from the germline V gene are LNHDA and SQIVND (reference sequence). This CDR3 has 13 amino acids. CDR3 sequence: CASSRIRQIEAFF. The DNA for the CDR3 is TGTGCCAGTAGCCGGATTCGACAGATTGAAGCTTTCTTT.

The chain employs TRBV10-3 and TRBJ1-5, with D tentatively TRBD1 (5 bases). CDR3 length: 14 amino acids. CDR1 is ENHRY and CDR2 is SYGVKD in the germline V gene. Deletions cut 10 bases from V and 0 bases from J, with 13 bases between. The CDR3 here is CATSGGTSNQPQHF. The CDR3 nucleotides are TGTGCCACCTCGGGGGGGACTAGCAATCAGCCCCAGCATTTT.

In this sample, this clone turned up a few times. The chain carries TRBV14 and TRBJ2-5; 8 bases match TRBD1. This CDR3 contains 15 residues. The V and J ends lost 2 bases and 4 bases, in that order; junction bases with no gene match: 6. Germline V gene data show CDR1 as SGHDN and CDR2 as FVKESK. The CDR3 DNA reads TGTGCCAGCAGCCAAAGCAGGGGGCTCCGAGAGACCCAGTACTTC. Encoded protein: CASSQSRGLRETQYF.

The chain joins TRBV29-1 to TRBJ2-5; D gene ambiguous. The germline V gene has CDR1 SQVTM and CDR2 ANQGSEA. CDR3 length: 13 amino acids. V gave up 4 bases and J gave up 1 base, with 10 bases separating them. Here the CDR3 DNA reads TGCAGCGTTGCCAGGTCCACCCAAGAGACCCAGTACTTC. The encoded protein is CSVARSTQETQYF.

V is TRBV28 and J is TRBJ2-3; a weak D match, TRBD2 (6 bases). Between the trimmed V and J ends, which lost 5 bases and 0 bases, there was a span of 15 bases. Germline V gene data show CDR1 as MDHEN and CDR2 as SYDVKM. This CDR3 contains 16 residues. This chain's CDR3 is CASSPPRGTSTDTQYF. The CDR3 DNA is TGTGCCAGCAGTCCCCCCCGGGGGACTAGCACAGATACGCAGTATTTT.

The gene calls are TRBV19 and TRBJ2-5; 9 nucleotides line up with TRBD1. Germline CDR1 LNHDA, CDR2 SQIVND (reference sequence). The CDR3 has 15 residues. J gave up 4 bases and V 1 base, and 4 bases lay outside the gene matches. The CDR3 sequence is CASSIGTGGGETQYF. The CDR3 coding sequence is TGTGCCAGTAGTATAGGTACAGGGGGCGGAGAGACCCAGTACTTC.

The rearrangement joins TRBV7-9 to TRBJ2-7; 14 bases align to TRBD2. CDR3 size: 17 residues. Trimming at V came to 5 bases and at J to 5 bases, leaving 11 bases not matched to a gene. Per germline, CDR1 SEHNR and CDR2 FQNEAQ (reference sequence). This CDR3 is CASSGRLAGGPVHEQYF. In nucleotides, the CDR3 is TGTGCCAGCAGCGGGCGACTAGCGGGAGGGCCGGTCCACGAGCAGTACTTC.

A note on this clone: Within the sample, other DNA sequences also encode this same CDR3. The chain employs TRBV27 and TRBJ1-5, with 7 nucleotides matching TRBD1. This CDR3 has 13 amino acids. The germline V gene encodes CDR1 MNHEY and CDR2 SMNVEV (reference sequence). The trim removed 3 bases at V and 6 bases at J, leaving 2 bases unmatched. The CDR3 region is CASSLAGGQPQHF. The CDR3 region has the DNA TGTGCCAGCAGTTTGGCAGGGGGTCAGCCCCAGCATTTT.

This sequence joins TRBV4-1 and TRBJ2-7, with 10 bases matching TRBD2. Trimming took 0 bases from V and 6 from J; bases not matched to a gene: 14. Per the germline V gene, CDR1 is MGHRA and CDR2 is YSYEKL. The CDR3 sequence is 18 residues long. CDR3 sequence reads: CASSQDEGLAHSKPEQYF. CDR3 nucleotides: TGCGCCAGCAGCCAAGATGAGGGACTAGCGCATAGTAAACCCGAGCAGTACTTC.

The chain combines TRBV9 with TRBJ2-3; TRBD2 matches at 12 bases. J was trimmed by 6 bases and V by 0 bases; bases with no gene match: 2. This CDR3 region has 15 residues. The germline V gene has CDR1 SGDLS and CDR2 YYNGEE. The CDR3 DNA is TGTGCCAGCAGCGTAGGACTAGCGGGAGAGGATACGCAGTATTTT. Residues: CASSVGLAGEDTQYF.

V and J are TRBV28 and TRBJ1-2; D remains ambiguous. The CDR3 covers 13 residues. The V gene lost 2 bases and the J gene lost 8 bases, with 12 bases spanning the gap. Germline assignment: CDR1 MDHEN and CDR2 SYDVKM. The CDR3 region has the DNA TGTGCCAGCAGTTTAGAGGCATCCCGCGGCTACACCTTC. This sequence encodes CASSLEASRGYTF.

This clone was detected only once. The rearrangement joins TRBV28 to TRBJ1-1, with 8 bases aligning to TRBD1. V lost 3 bases to trimming and J lost 7 bases; unmatched junction nucleotides: 10. Germline V gene lookup returns CDR1 MDHEN and CDR2 SYDVKM. The CDR3 contains 15 residues. CDR3 amino acids: CASSFFRGRDDEAFF. CDR3 coding DNA: TGTGCCAGCAGTTTTTTCAGGGGGCGCGACGATGAAGCTTTCTTT.

Only a few counts were recorded for this clone. This rearrangement joins TRBV9 to TRBJ2-7; TRBD2 matches 12 bases. Germline V CDR1 and CDR2: SGDLS, YYNGEE. Trimming removed 0 bases from V and 7 bases from J; junction bases left unmatched: 5. This CDR3 is 15 amino acids long. The CDR3 region has the DNA TGTGCCAGCAGCGTAGAATCTAGCGGGAGGGGAGAGCAGTACTTC. Translated, it gives CASSVESSGRGEQYF.

This clone was observed a single time. The CDR3 reads CASSLTTKGDQYF. As DNA, the CDR3 is TGTGCCAGCAGCTTAACCACGAAGGGGGACCAGTACTTC. V gene TRBV7-3 combines with J gene TRBJ2-5; TRBD1 is a possible D gene (6 bases). Per the germline V gene, CDR1 is SGHTA and CDR2 is FQGTGA. Trimming stripped 0 bases from V and 10 bases from J, with 12 bases between. This CDR3 has 13 residues.

The rearrangement uses TRBV5-4 and TRBJ1-2, with 9 bases fitting TRBD1. This CDR3 comprises 16 residues. The V gene's germline CDR1 is SGHNT and CDR2 YYREEE (reference sequence). V lost 1 base to trimming and J lost 8 bases; unmatched junction nucleotides: 12. The CDR3 region has the DNA TGTGCCAGCAGCTTGAACATCGGGACAGGGTCTTACGGCTACACCTTC. Amino acid sequence: CASSLNIGTGSYGYTF.